The 6 T cell receptor beta chains given below trace back to one sample, sequenced in a study. Using its own MiXCR run on the RT-PCR reads, TCRdb lists one record per CDR3 protein. The sample lists about 680,000 distinct CDR3 sequences, approximately 15% occurring once. Sample: memory CD4+ T cells from blood. Source of these receptors: a female donor in good health, serving as a healthy control.

The sample holds many counts of this clonotype. The chain combines TRBV6-2 or TRBV6-3 with TRBJ1-2; TRBD1 aligns across 7 bases. This CDR3 comprises 14 residues. Germline CDR1 MNHEY, CDR2 SVGEGT. J lost 3 bases, V lost 6 bases, and 7 bases had no gene match. In DNA form, the CDR3 reads TGTGCCAGCAGACCCGGACAGGTTGACTATGGCTACACCTTC. Protein sequence: CASRPGQVDYGYTF.

V usage is TRBV20-1 and J usage is TRBJ2-1; D ambiguous. Germline values: CDR1 DFQATT, CDR2 SNEGSKA (reference sequence). CDR3 length: 14 residues. Trimming took off 0 bases at V and 7 bases at J, with 13 bases between the two ends. The DNA for the CDR3 is TGCAGTGCTAGAGACAAGTTTGGAAGAAATGAGCAGTTCTTC. Translation gives CSARDKFGRNEQFF.

The V call is TRBV29-1, the J call TRBJ1-5; 10 nucleotides align to TRBD1. With V trimmed by 4 bases and J by 6 bases, 12 bases remained unmatched. The CDR3 runs to 16 residues. CDR1 is SQVTM and CDR2 is ANQGSEA in the germline V gene. The CDR3 here is CSVVPKGQGLGQPQHF. The CDR3 nucleotides read TGCAGCGTTGTTCCGAAGGGACAGGGGCTCGGTCAGCCCCAGCATTTT. Full variable domain (outside the CDR3, taken from reference TRBV29-1 and TRBJ1-5): SAVISQKPSRDICQRGTSLTIQCQVDSQVTMMFWYRQQPGQSLTLIATANQGSEATYESGFVIDKFPISRPNLTFSTLTVSNMSPEDSSIYLCSVVPKGQGLGQPQHFGDGTRLSIL.

This clonotype showed up many times. J is TRBJ2-3 and V is TRBV7-2, with TRBD2 identical over 10 bases. Germline-derived CDR1 and CDR2 are SGHTA and FQGNSA. J was trimmed by 14 bases and V by 5 bases; bases with no gene match: 7. The CDR3 extends over 12 amino acids. For the CDR3, the DNA is TGTGCCAGCAGCGTCAGAGCGGGAGGGCCGTATTTT. As protein: CASSVRAGGPYF. The whole variable domain, remainder taken from reference TRBV7-2 and TRBJ2-3, is GAGVSQSPSNKVTEKGKDVELRCDPISGHTALYWYRQSLGQGLEFLIYFQGNSAPDKSGLPSDRFSAERTGGSVSTLTIQRTQQEDSAVYLCASSVRAGGPYFGPGTRLTVL.

This CDR3 is CMAQGGLLDTQYF. The CDR3 nucleotides are TGCATGGCCCAAGGCGGGCTACTAGATACGCAGTATTTT. The chain carries TRBV20-1 and TRBJ2-3; perhaps TRBD2 as D (5 bases). Germline assignment: CDR1 DFQATT and CDR2 SNEGSKA (reference sequence). CDR3 length: 13 residues.

This clonotype occurred many times. The chain has TRBV12-3 or TRBV12-4 and TRBJ2-7; D is undetermined. V was shortened by 4 bases and J by 3 bases, with 13 bases between the two germline ends. CDR3 size: 14 residues. CDR3: CASSSTGPLYEQYF. The CDR3 nucleotides read TGTGCCAGCAGTTCGACCGGGCCCCTCTACGAGCAGTACTTC.